Listed below are T cell receptor beta chains from one sample, sequenced in a study of sequential checkpoint blockade in melanoma. The data were produced by immunoSEQ multiplex PCR, yet TCRdb's version contains in-frame clones alone and is incomplete. The sample consists of 25,000 to 35,000 clones, 83% of them appearing once. The material was CD8+ T cells sorted from blood (inferred from file names), obtained from a patient given nivolumab and ipilimumab in sequence. The source of these receptors is a human donor with melanoma. Each CDR3 is given with its conserved first and last residue. A D gene is named only where the DNA matches it firmly. Rows may omit the clone size; those that give it use once, few, many or a size class.

v_call	j_call	clone_size	d_call	cdr3_nt	cdr3_aa
TRBV9	TRBJ2-2	.	TRBD1	TGTGCCAGCAGCGTACCCCGGACAGGGACGGACACCGGGGAGCTGTTTTTT	CASSVPRTGTDTGELFF
TRBV13	TRBJ2-3	.	.	TGTGCCAGCAGCTTAAGCAGCGAATATACGCAGTATTTT	CASSLSSEYTQYF
TRBV5-1	TRBJ1-3	.	.	TGCGCCAGCCATCAAGAGCCCGGAAACACCATATATTTT	CASHQEPGNTIYF
TRBV9	TRBJ2-7	.	TRBD1	TGTGCCAGCAGCGTAGAAGCAGGGGGAGCCTACGAGCAGTACTTC	CASSVEAGGAYEQYF
TRBV19	TRBJ2-1	.	TRBD2	TGTGCCAGTCTCGGGACTAGGGACAATGAGCAGTTCTTC	CASLGTRDNEQFF
TRBV5-1	TRBJ2-3	few	.	TGCGCCAGCAGCTCCGACTTTGGCGGAGCGGCTAGCACAGATACGCAGTATTTT	CASSSDFGGAASTDTQYF
TRBV4-1	TRBJ2-7	.	TRBD2	TGCGCCAGTCGTTTTGGACTAGCGGGGCCAGATGAGCAGTACTTC	CASRFGLAGPDEQYF
TRBV28	TRBJ2-3	.	.	TGTGCCAGCAGTTTATTATCGACAGATACGCAGTATTTT	CASSLLSTDTQYF
TRBV27	TRBJ2-7	.	TRBD2	TGTGCCAGCAACTGGGGACTAGCGGGAGTTCAGCCCATGGTCCACGAGCAGTACTTC	CASNWGLAGVQPMVHEQYF
TRBV19	TRBJ1-2	.	.	TGTGCCAGTAGTTTCACAGTTAACTATGGCTACACCTTC	CASSFTVNYGYTF
TRBV5-8	TRBJ1-1	.	TRBD1	TGTGCCAGCAGCGTGGAGGGGGCCGGTGGGGTAAAAGCTTTCTTT	CASSVEGAGGVKAFF
TRBV13	TRBJ2-7	.	.	TGTGCCAGCAGCCCCGGTTATGGCGAGCAGTACTTC	CASSPGYGEQYF
TRBV5-1	TRBJ2-7	.	TRBD1	TGCGCCAGCAGCTTCACAGGGGCCTACGAGCAGTACTTC	CASSFTGAYEQYF
TRBV4-3	TRBJ1-5	.	.	TGCGCCAGCAGCCAAGATCTCTCTACTCCTCAGCCCCAGCATTTT	CASSQDLSTPQPQHF
TRBV4-2	TRBJ1-2	.	TRBD1	TGTGCCAGCAGCCTGGGAGGCAGGGGGCTAGAGGGCTACACCTTC	CASSLGGRGLEGYTF
TRBV4-1	TRBJ2-7	.	.	TGCGCCAGCAGCCAAGTCCCGGGGGAAACCTACGAGCAGTACTTC	CASSQVPGETYEQYF